Below, 23 T cell receptor beta chains from the same sample are listed, as sequenced in a study of T-cell reconstitution after alpha-beta-depleted transplantation in children. Construction of the TCRbeta library involved unique molecular identifiers. TCRdb processed the PCR reads anew with MiXCR; each CDR3 protein has one entry. The sample lists some 220,000 distinct CDR3 sequences, 11% seen once, with over 25% in the top ten. The sample here was PBMCs, taken before TCRalphabeta/CD19-depleted stem cell transplant. Receptor source: a child under two years old with acute myeloid leukemia, due to receive a stem cell transplant.

This clonotype has at least ten counts. V usage is TRBV2 and J usage is TRBJ2-1; 11 bases agree with TRBD2. Germline V CDR1 and CDR2: SNHLY, FYNNEI. This CDR3 is built from 15 residues. V trimming: 4 bases; J trimming: 5 bases; junction bases outside the gene matches: 4. This CDR3 reads CASSVLLAGDNEQFF. CDR3 coding DNA: TGTGCCAGCAGTGTCCTACTAGCGGGAGACAATGAGCAGTTCTTC.

The V gene is TRBV5-1, the J gene TRBJ1-5; D is ambiguous. Germline V gene lookup returns CDR1 SGHRS and CDR2 YFSETQ. V gave up 1 base and J gave up 7 bases, with 9 bases separating them. CDR3 size: 13 residues. CDR3 bases: TGCGCCAGCAGCTTGTCACCTGGACAGCCCCAGCATTTT. Protein product: CASSLSPGQPQHF.

This clonotype has a count of ten or more. The chain couples TRBV12-3 or TRBV12-4 to TRBJ2-7; D not certain. CDR3 length equals 16 residues. The V and J ends lost 2 bases and 0 bases respectively, with 14 bases between them. The CDR3, as DNA: TGTGCCAGCAGTTTATCTTGGCAGCTCTACTCCTACGAGCAGTACTTC. Translated: CASSLSWQLYSYEQYF.

This clonotype was seen at least ten times. The V and J genes are TRBV7-2 and TRBJ2-1, with 8 positions matching TRBD2. V lost 2 bases to trimming and J lost 7 bases; unmatched junction nucleotides: 7. Looked up from germline, CDR1 is SGHTA and CDR2 is FQGNSA. This CDR3 is 15 amino acids long. The CDR3 loop is CASSLYGLAVNEQFF. The CDR3 nucleotides read TGTGCCAGCAGCTTATACGGACTAGCCGTAAATGAGCAGTTCTTC. Full variable domain (missing parts from reference TRBV7-2 and TRBJ2-1): GAGVSQSPSNKVTEKGKDVELRCDPISGHTALYWYRQSLGQGLEFLIYFQGNSAPDKSGLPSDRFSAERTGGSVSTLTIQRTQQEDSAVYLCASSLYGLAVNEQFFGPGTRLTVL.

The chain employs TRBV7-3 and TRBJ2-2; D gene unclear. Trimming pared 5 bases from V and 6 bases from J, leaving 10 bases between. The germline V gene encodes CDR1 SGHTA and CDR2 FQGTGA. This CDR3 has 13 residues. This CDR3 reads CASSLELAGELFF. CDR3 coding DNA: TGTGCCAGCAGCCTAGAGTTAGCCGGGGAGCTGTTTTTT.

The V gene is TRBV2, the J gene TRBJ2-3, with D uncertain. The germline V and J ends were trimmed by 6 bases and 0 bases, with 10 bases remaining between them. CDR1 is SNHLY, CDR2 FYNNEI, per germline. This CDR3 is built from 14 residues. The CDR3: CASRDVGSTDTQYF. DNA of the CDR3: TGTGCCAGCAGGGACGTTGGTAGCACAGATACGCAGTATTTT.

Turning to this clonotype: This sequence may be a read error, since a much larger clone differs from it by one base. The CDR3 does not close with the conserved phenylalanine or tryptophan, likely indicating a read error. The J gene is TRBJ2-2, the V gene TRBV7-6; a possible D gene is TRBD2 (6 bases). Germline V gene data show CDR1 as SGHVS and CDR2 as FNYEAQ. V was cut by 1 base and J by 4 bases, with 7 bases left in between. The CDR3 is made up of 14 amino acids. This chain's CDR3 is CASSLVAATGELFY. CDR3 sequence (DNA): TGTGCCAGCAGCTTAGTAGCGGCCACCGGGGAGCTGTTTTAT.

The chain uses TRBV4-2 and TRBJ2-7; unclear D gene. Looked up from germline, CDR1 is LGHNA and CDR2 is YNFKEQ. The CDR3 runs 15 residues. Trimming took 1 base from V and 0 from J, leaving 10 bases between them. CDR3 nucleotides: TGTGCCAGCAGCCAAGCAGACGGGTCCTCCTACGAGCAGTACTTC. Translation gives CASSQADGSSYEQYF.

The genes are TRBV28 and TRBJ1-1; D is undetermined. The CDR3 runs to 16 residues. V lost 6 bases to trimming and J lost 4 bases, with 21 bases between them. Germline loops: CDR1 MDHEN, CDR2 SYDVKM. The CDR3 loop is CASSLIGLEGSTEAFF. As DNA, the CDR3 is TGTGCCAGCAGCTTAATTGGGCTGGAGGGAAGCACTGAAGCTTTCTTT.

This clonotype was found many times. This sequence joins TRBV5-1 and TRBJ2-1; 11 nucleotides match TRBD2. CDR1 and CDR2 from the germline V gene are SGHRS and YFSETQ. The CDR3 consists of 17 residues. V lost 4 bases, J lost 3 bases, and 9 bases stayed unmatched. CDR3 nucleotides: TGCGCCAGCAGCGAGGGGACTAGCGGAAAATTCTACAATGAGCAGTTCTTC. It translates to CASSEGTSGKFYNEQFF.

A note on this clonotype: A much more abundant neighbour one base away suggests this may be a read error. The rearrangement links TRBV10-3 to TRBJ2-1, with D possibly TRBD2 on 5 matching bases. This CDR3 is built from 16 residues. Germline CDR1 is ENHRY and CDR2 is SYGVKD. Trimming removed 4 bases from V and 3 bases from J, with 16 bases in between. The CDR3 is CAISVRSGLRYNEQFF. The CDR3, as DNA: TGTGCCATCAGTGTCCGTTCCGGACTCCGCTACAATGAGCAGTTCTTC.

This clonotype came up many times. This chain uses TRBV20-1 with TRBJ1-4; TRBD1 might be the D (5 bases). V dropped 3 bases and J dropped 8 bases, with 13 bases sitting between them. There are 13 residues in the CDR3. Germline assignment: CDR1 DFQATT and CDR2 SNEGSKA (reference sequence). The CDR3 sequence: CSARGRASEKLFF. CDR3 coding DNA: TGCAGTGCTAGGGGCAGGGCGAGCGAAAAACTGTTTTTT.

Regarding this clonotype: A clone one base away is much larger, so this may be a read error. This chain connects TRBV12-3 or TRBV12-4 to TRBJ2-2; 8 bases agree with TRBD1. V trimming: 5 bases; J trimming: 4 bases; junction bases outside the gene matches: 3. This CDR3 region has 14 residues. The CDR3 DNA follows: TGTGCCAGCAGTCTCAGGGGGCGCACCGGGGAGCTGTTTTTT. The encoded protein is CASSLRGRTGELFF.

This clonotype was recorded many times. This rearrangement joins TRBV5-1 to TRBJ1-1, with D possibly TRBD1 on 6 matching bases. V was pared by 1 base and J by 1 base, with 11 bases between. CDR3 length: 15 residues. From germline, CDR1 is SGHRS and CDR2 YFSETQ. The CDR3 DNA is TGCGCCAGCAGCTTGATTCCGGGGGCGAACACTGAAGCTTTCTTT. Translating gives CASSLIPGANTEAFF.

The table lists this clonotype with many counts. This sequence joins TRBV5-6 and TRBJ1-6; unclear D gene. The germline V gene encodes CDR1 SGHDT and CDR2 YYEEEE. V dropped 1 base and J dropped 5 bases, with 10 bases sitting between them. This CDR3 is built from 15 residues. DNA of the CDR3: TGTGCCAGCAGCTTGCTCGGGAGGGATAATTCACCCCTCCACTTT. Translated, it gives CASSLLGRDNSPLHF.

There are many counts of this clonotype. This rearrangement joins TRBV5-6 to TRBJ2-3; 13 nucleotides align to TRBD2. The V gene's germline CDR1 is SGHDT and CDR2 YYEEEE. Unmatched junction bases numbered 8, after V lost 4 bases and J lost 3 bases. The CDR3 extends over 17 amino acids. As DNA, the CDR3 is TGTGCCAGCAGCCTACTAGCGGGAGGGGTATGGACAGATACGCAGTATTTT. Encoded protein: CASSLLAGGVWTDTQYF.

This clonotype has ten or more counts. This chain uses TRBV3-1 with TRBJ2-3; D not certain. This CDR3 spans 14 amino acids. V shed 0 bases and J shed 2 bases, with 6 bases lying between them. The germline V gene has CDR1 LGHDT and CDR2 YNNKEL (reference sequence). CDR3 loop: CASSQDSATDTQYF. In DNA, the CDR3 is TGTGCCAGCAGCCAAGATTCGGCCACAGATACGCAGTATTTT.

In this sample, this clonotype turned up a few times. The rearrangement uses TRBV20-1 and TRBJ1-2; TRBD1 aligns across 9 bases. J gave up 4 bases and V 6 bases, and 12 bases lay outside the gene matches. Per the germline V gene, CDR1 is DFQATT and CDR2 is SNEGSKA (reference sequence). The CDR3 totals 15 residues. CDR3: CSANPMTGGSYGYTF. CDR3 coding DNA: TGCAGTGCCAATCCCATGACAGGGGGGAGCTATGGCTACACCTTC.

The table lists this clonotype with many counts. The chain has TRBV30 and TRBJ1-2, with TRBD1 matching 10 bases. CDR3 length: 16 residues. The junction had 12 bases not matched to a gene; V was cut back by 1 base and J by 7 bases. Looked up from germline, CDR1 is GTSNPN and CDR2 is SVGIG (reference sequence). The CDR3 here is CAWSEWPGTGVGGYTF. DNA of the CDR3: TGTGCCTGGAGTGAATGGCCCGGGACAGGGGTTGGTGGCTACACCTTC. The full variable domain, its missing parts supplied by reference TRBV30 and TRBJ1-2, is SQTIHQWPATLVQPVGSPLSLECTVEGTSNPNLYWYRQAAGRGLQLLFYSVGIGQISSEVPQNLSASRPQDRQFILSSKKLLLSDSGFYLCAWSEWPGTGVGGYTFGSGTRLTVV.

The table lists this clonotype with many counts. V gene TRBV28 combines with J gene TRBJ2-7; no reliable D call. The CDR3 is made up of 16 amino acids. V lost 6 bases to trimming and J lost 4 bases, with 22 bases between them. Per the germline V gene, CDR1 is MDHEN and CDR2 is SYDVKM. The CDR3 DNA sequence: TGTGCCAGCAGGGCCGAGGCAGTCAATAAAAGATACGAGCAGTACTTC. Translated, it gives CASRAEAVNKRYEQYF.

The chain employs TRBV5-1 and TRBJ2-2; perhaps TRBD2 as D (6 bases). The germline V and J ends were trimmed by 2 bases and 8 bases, with 10 bases remaining between them. CDR1 and CDR2 from the germline V gene are SGHRS and YFSETQ. The CDR3 extends over 13 amino acids. CDR3 coding DNA: TGCGCCAGCAGCTTTGGAGGGCCTGGGGAGCTGTTTTTT. Translation: CASSFGGPGELFF.

This clonotype was counted ten times or more. The rearrangement uses TRBV20-1 and TRBJ1-2; weak D call: TRBD1 (5 bases). The CDR3 has 14 amino acids. V lost 5 bases, J lost 1 base, and 14 bases lay in between. Germline-derived CDR1 and CDR2 are DFQATT and SNEGSKA (reference sequence). CDR3 coding DNA: TGCAGTGCTCGGGGGGGACGAATTAACTATGGCTACACCTTC. It specifies CSARGGRINYGYTF.

This clonotype was found many times. The rearrangement uses TRBV21-1 and TRBJ2-7; TRBD2 is the table's D call and was not checked against the DNA. TRBV21-1 is a recognized pseudogene. This CDR3 spans 14 amino acids. The CDR3 protein is CASSKRTSGYEQYF. Written as DNA, the CDR3 is TGTGCCAGCAGCAAAAGAACTAGCGGGTACGAGCAGTACTTC.